This paragraph covers one T cell receptor beta chain sequence. Here immunoSEQ multiplex PCR was the method, and the copy in TCRdb shows in-frame clones only, minus some. The repertoire has some 390,000 clones, around nine tenths of them found once; the top ten carry 3%. Germline CDR1 reads SNHLY; CDR2 reads FYNNEI. The CDR3 extends over 14 amino acids. Trimming pared 7 bases from V and 0 bases from J, leaving 10 bases between. The sample is drawn from a study of blood T cell repertoires in COVID-19. Study background: T cells, B-cell-depleted T cells, or PBMCs supplied cDNA or gDNA.

This rearrangement joins TRBV2 to TRBJ2-1; D remains unclear. Sequencing was performed on peripheral blood. This TCR derives from a human donor in a cohort sampled during active COVID-19. The DNA of the CDR3 is TGTGCCAGCAACCCTTTTAGCTCCTACAATGAGCAGTTCTTC. This gives the protein CASNPFSSYNEQFF.